This T cell receptor beta chain was identified in a study of molecular identifiers for immune sequencing clone quantification. Whole-study findings and limits: For effector cells, clones above 20 RNA copies held over 97% of molecules; for naive cells, under 1%.

TCRdb redid the calling of the PCR reads with MiXCR, one entry per CDR3 protein. The sample has 490,000 or so distinct CDR3 sequences, around a fifth seen once. Notes on this clonotype: Its target is not known.

Naive CD8 libraries were made from around 18,000 to 910,000 sorted cells, and they used 10%, 30% or 50% RNA. V was clipped by 4 bases and J by 2 bases, with 20 bases between them. CDR3 length: 17 amino acids. Germline CDR1 reads MNHEY; CDR2 reads SVGEGT. The sequenced sample was naive CD8+ T cells from blood, with Jurkat cell RNA spiked in. The subset is: FACS-sorted CD8+CD4-CCR7+CD45RA+ naive T cells. The chain couples TRBV6-2 or TRBV6-3 to TRBJ1-2; D gene ambiguous. The sequence came from a human donor in good health. Some libraries in this study had Jurkat cell RNA spiked in. CDR3: CASSSTAPQDNNYGYTF. Here the CDR3 DNA reads TGTGCCAGCAGTTCCACCGCTCCCCAGGATAACAACTATGGCTACACCTTC.